This T cell receptor (beta chain) appears in the sequencing data of a study of T cells in tuberculosis. This clone occurred once. The CDR3 totals 12 residues. Germline V lookup: CDR1 MGHDK, CDR2 SYGVNS. Trimming removed 5 bases from V and 11 bases from J, with 15 bases in between. Assay used: immunoSEQ multiplex PCR; TCRdb lists only in-frame clones, some missing. The sample holds tens of thousands of clones, less than 98% seen once. The J gene is TRBJ1-1, the V gene TRBV25-1; D perhaps matches TRBD1 (6 bases). The sequenced sample was PBMCs. This sequence was found in a donor between 10 and 35 years old with latent tuberculosis or without tuberculosis infection. The CDR3 coding sequence is TGTGCCAGCAGTAAAAGCAGGGGTCGGGCTTTCTTT. Amino acids: CASSKSRGRAFF.